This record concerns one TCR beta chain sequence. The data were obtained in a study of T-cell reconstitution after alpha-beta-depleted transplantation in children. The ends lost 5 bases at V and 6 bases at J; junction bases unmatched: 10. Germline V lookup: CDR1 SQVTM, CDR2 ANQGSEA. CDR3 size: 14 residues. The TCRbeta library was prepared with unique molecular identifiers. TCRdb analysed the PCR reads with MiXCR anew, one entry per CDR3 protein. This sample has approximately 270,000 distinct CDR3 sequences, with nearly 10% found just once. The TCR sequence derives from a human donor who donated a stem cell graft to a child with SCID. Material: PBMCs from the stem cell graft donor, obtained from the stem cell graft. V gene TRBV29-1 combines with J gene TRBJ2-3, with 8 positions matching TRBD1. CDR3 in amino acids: CSVLGGQGADTQYF. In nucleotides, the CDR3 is TGCAGCGTTCTAGGAGGTCAGGGGGCGGATACGCAGTATTTT.